Reported below is one TCR beta chain. The target antigen is unknown. Assay: immunoSEQ multiplex PCR; the TCRdb copy retains only in-frame clones and omits some. Of hundreds of thousands of clones listed, around 92% are singletons. This sample was included in a study of Ad26.COV2.S vaccination and SARS-CoV-2 variants. Study in general: Doses of Ad26.COV2.S were injected into muscle once or twice, 56 days apart.

Broader study findings: Vaccinated and placebo-treated recipients had similar non-spike TCR breadth. Responses of T cells in total may have been underestimated by the TCR breadth and depth analyses.

Documented treatment: about 20 received Ad26.COV2.S at low or high dose, single or two shots; about 5 received placebo; per-sample allocation not given. Repertoires come from day 63 after the first vaccine or placebo injection. Trimming removed 3 bases from V and 3 bases from J; junction bases left unmatched: 2. This CDR3 is 14 amino acids long. Germline-derived CDR1 and CDR2 are MNHEY and SVGEGT. This sequence was found in a person aged 18-65 years who received the Ad26.COV2.S COVID-19 vaccine or a placebo. The input for sequencing was peripheral blood, taken in a trial of Ad26.COV2.S vaccine versus placebo. This chain uses TRBV6-2 or TRBV6-3 with TRBJ2-1; 7 nucleotides match TRBD2. CDR3 DNA: TGTGCCAGCAGTTATTGGGGGGGCTACAATGAGCAGTTCTTC. Its translation: CASSYWGGYNEQFF.